This T cell receptor (beta chain) was obtained from a study of CD8 T cells in ankylosing spondylitis. Study-level findings and limits: What appeared characteristic of ankylosing spondylitis blood was a TCR beta motif of fewer than ten highly homologous variants. Reported data indicate significant enrichment of disease-linked clones within matched ankylosing spondylitis synovial fluid.

This clonotype turned up a few times. Its antigen is still unknown. The CDR3 has 16 amino acids. V lost 3 bases and J 5 bases, leaving 20 bases between the germline ends. CDR1 is DFQATT, CDR2 SNEGSKA, per germline (reference sequence). TCRdb redid the calling of the 5' RACE reads with MiXCR, one entry per CDR3 protein. The data show 150,000 to 250,000 distinct CDR3 sequences, 10% to 15% seen once. The chain is built from TRBV20-1 and TRBJ2-1, with a weak D call TRBD2 (6 bases). The clonotype comes from a male donor with ankylosing spondylitis or in good health (not recorded which). Sequences were obtained from blood, either unsorted or a sorted T cell fraction (not recorded which). The CDR3 reads CSASGGPSSTHNEQFF. CDR3 DNA sequence: TGCAGTGCTAGCGGGGGACCCTCGTCGACACACAATGAGCAGTTCTTC.